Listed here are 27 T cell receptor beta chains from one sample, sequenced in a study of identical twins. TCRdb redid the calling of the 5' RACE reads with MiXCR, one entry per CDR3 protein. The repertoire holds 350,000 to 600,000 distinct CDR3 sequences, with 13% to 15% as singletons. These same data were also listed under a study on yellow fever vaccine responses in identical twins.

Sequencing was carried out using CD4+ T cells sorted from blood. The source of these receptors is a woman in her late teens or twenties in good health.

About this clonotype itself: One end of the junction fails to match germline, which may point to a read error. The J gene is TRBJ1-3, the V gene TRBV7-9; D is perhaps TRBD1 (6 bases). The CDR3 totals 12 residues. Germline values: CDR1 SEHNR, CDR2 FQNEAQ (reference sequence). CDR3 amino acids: CASSLDGGGPNF. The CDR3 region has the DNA TGTGCCAGCAGCCTAGATGGCGGGGGGCCGAATTTT.

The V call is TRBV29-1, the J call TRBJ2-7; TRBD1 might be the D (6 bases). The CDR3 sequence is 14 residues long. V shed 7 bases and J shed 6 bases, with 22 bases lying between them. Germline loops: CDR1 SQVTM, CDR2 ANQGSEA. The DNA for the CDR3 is TGCAGCGCACGCCCAGCTACAGGGCTGGGCGAGCAGTACTTC. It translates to CSARPATGLGEQYF.

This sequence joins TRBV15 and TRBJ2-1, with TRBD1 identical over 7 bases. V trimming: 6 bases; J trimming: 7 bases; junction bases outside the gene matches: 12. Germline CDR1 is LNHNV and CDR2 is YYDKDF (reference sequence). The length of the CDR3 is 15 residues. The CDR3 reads CATRDLRDSSNEQFF. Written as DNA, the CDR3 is TGTGCCACCAGAGACCTACGGGACAGTTCTAATGAGCAGTTCTTC.

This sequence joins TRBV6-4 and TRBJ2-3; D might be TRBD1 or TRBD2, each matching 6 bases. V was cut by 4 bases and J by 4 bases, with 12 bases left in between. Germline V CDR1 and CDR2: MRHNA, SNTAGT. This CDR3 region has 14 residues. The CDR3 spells CASSVEEGADTQYF. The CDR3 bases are TGTGCCAGCAGTGTCGAGGAGGGGGCAGATACGCAGTATTTT.

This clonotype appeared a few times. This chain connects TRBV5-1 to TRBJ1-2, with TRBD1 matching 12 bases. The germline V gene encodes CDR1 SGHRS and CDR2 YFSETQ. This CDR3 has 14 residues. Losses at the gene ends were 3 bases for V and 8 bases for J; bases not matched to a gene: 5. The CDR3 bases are TGCGCCAGCAGCTCCGCCGGGACAGGGGGCGGCTACACCTTC. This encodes CASSSAGTGGGYTF.

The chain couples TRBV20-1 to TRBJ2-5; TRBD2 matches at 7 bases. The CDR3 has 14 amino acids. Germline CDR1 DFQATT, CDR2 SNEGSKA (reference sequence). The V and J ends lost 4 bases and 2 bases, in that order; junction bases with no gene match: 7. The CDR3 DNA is TGCAGTGCTACTCGGGGACTAACTCAAGAGACCCAGTACTTC. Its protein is CSATRGLTQETQYF.

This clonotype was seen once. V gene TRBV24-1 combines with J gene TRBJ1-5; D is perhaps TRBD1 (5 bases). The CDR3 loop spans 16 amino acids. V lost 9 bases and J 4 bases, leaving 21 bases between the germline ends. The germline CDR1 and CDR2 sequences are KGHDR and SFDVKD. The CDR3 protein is CATGQGGVVPNQPQHF. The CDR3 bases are TGTGCCACCGGGCAGGGAGGGGTGGTGCCTAATCAGCCCCAGCATTTT.

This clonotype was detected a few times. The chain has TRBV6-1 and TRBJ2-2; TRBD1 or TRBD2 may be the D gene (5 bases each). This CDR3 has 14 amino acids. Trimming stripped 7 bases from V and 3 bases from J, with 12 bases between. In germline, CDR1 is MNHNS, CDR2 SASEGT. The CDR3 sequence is CASTGGGHTGELFF. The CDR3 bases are TGTGCCAGCACCGGTGGGGGACACACCGGGGAGCTGTTTTTT.

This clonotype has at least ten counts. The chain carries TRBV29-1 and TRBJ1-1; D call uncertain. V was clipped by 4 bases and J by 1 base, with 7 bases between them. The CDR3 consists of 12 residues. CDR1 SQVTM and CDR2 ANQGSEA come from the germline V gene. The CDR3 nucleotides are TGCAGCGTTGTTTGGGGGAACACTGAAGCTTTCTTT. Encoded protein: CSVVWGNTEAFF.

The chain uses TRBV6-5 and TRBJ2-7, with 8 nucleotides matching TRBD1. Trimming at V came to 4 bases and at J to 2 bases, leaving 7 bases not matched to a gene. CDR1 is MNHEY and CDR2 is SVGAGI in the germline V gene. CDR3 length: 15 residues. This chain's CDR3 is CASSSPDRGAYEQYF. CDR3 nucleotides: TGTGCCAGCAGTTCCCCAGACAGGGGAGCCTACGAGCAGTACTTC.

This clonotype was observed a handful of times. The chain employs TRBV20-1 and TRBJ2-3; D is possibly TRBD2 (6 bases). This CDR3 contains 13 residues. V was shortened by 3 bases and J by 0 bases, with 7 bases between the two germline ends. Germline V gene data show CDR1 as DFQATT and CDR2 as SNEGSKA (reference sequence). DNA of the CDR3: TGCAGTGCTAGTCGGGGGAGCACAGATACGCAGTATTTT. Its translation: CSASRGSTDTQYF.

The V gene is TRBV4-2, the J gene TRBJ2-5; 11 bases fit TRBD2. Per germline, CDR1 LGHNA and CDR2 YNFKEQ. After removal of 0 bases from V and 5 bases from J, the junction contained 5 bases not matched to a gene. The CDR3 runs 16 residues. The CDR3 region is CASSQDQASGGETQYF. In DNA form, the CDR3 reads TGTGCCAGCAGCCAAGACCAGGCTAGCGGGGGGGAGACCCAGTACTTC.

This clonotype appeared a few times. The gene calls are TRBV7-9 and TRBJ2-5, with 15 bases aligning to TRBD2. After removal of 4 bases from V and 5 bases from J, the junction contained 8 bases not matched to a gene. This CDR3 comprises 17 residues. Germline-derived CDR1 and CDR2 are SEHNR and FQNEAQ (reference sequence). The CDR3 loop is CASSSGLAGGPRETQYF. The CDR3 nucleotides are TGTGCCAGCAGCTCTGGACTAGCGGGGGGGCCCCGGGAGACCCAGTACTTC.

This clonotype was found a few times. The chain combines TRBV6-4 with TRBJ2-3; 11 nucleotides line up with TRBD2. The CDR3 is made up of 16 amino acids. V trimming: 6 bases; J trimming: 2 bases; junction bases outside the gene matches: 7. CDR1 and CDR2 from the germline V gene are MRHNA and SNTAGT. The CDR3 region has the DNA TGTGCCAGCAGCCCAACTAGCGGGAGCGACACAGATACGCAGTATTTT. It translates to CASSPTSGSDTDTQYF.

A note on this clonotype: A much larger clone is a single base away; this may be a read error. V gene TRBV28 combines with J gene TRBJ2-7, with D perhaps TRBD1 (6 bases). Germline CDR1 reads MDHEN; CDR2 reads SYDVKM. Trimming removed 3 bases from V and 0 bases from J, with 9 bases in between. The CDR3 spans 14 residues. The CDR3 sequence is CASSFTGLSYEQYF. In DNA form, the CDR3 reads TGTGCCAGCAGTTTTACAGGGCTCTCCTACGAGCAGTACTTC.

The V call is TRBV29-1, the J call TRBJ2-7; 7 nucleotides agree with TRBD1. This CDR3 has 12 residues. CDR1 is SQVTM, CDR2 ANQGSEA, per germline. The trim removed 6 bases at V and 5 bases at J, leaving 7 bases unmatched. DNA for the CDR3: TGCAGCGTGAGGACAGGCCTGGACGAGCAGTACTTC. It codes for CSVRTGLDEQYF.

Written as DNA, the CDR3 is TGTGCCAGCAGCTCTTTTGGGAATCTCCTTAGCTACGAGCAGTACTTC. Translating it yields CASSSFGNLLSYEQYF. The V call is TRBV28, the J call TRBJ2-7; D not resolved. The V end was cut by 6 bases, the J end by 3 bases, with 21 bases between. Germline CDR1 is MDHEN and CDR2 is SYDVKM. The CDR3 length is 16 residues.

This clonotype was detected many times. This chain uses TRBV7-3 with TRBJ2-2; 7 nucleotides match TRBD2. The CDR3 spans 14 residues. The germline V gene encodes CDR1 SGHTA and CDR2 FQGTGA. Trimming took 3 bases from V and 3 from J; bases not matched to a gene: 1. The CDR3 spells CASSLGGYTGELFF. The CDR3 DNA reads TGTGCCAGCAGCTTGGGGGGGTACACCGGGGAGCTGTTTTTT.

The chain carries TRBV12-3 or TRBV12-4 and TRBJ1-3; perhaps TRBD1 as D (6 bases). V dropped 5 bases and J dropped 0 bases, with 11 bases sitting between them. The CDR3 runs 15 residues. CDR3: CASSDRTSSGNTIYF. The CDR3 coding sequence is TGTGCCAGCAGTGACAGGACAAGCTCTGGAAACACCATATATTTT.

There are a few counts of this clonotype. This CDR3 reads CSVGQATGELFF. For the CDR3, the DNA is TGCAGCGTTGGACAGGCCACCGGGGAGCTGTTTTTT. The chain joins TRBV29-1 to TRBJ2-2; a weak D match, TRBD1 (6 bases). The ends were cut back, 4 bases at V and 4 bases at J, with 7 bases in the middle. Looked up from germline, CDR1 is SQVTM and CDR2 is ANQGSEA. The CDR3 has 12 amino acids.

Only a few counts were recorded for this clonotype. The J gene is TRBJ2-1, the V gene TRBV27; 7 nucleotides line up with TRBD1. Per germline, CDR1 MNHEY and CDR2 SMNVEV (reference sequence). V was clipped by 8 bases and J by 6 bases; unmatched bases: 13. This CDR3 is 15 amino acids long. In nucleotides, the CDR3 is TGTGCCAGCGGAATGGGACAGTTGCTGGGCAATGAGCAGTTCTTC. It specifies CASGMGQLLGNEQFF.

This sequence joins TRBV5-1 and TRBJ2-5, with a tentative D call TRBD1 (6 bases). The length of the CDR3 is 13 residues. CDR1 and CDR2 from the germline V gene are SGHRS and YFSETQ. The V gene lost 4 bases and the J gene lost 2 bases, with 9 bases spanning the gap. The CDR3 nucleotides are TGCGCCAGCAGCAAGGGGGATCAAGAGACCCAGTACTTC. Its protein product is CASSKGDQETQYF.

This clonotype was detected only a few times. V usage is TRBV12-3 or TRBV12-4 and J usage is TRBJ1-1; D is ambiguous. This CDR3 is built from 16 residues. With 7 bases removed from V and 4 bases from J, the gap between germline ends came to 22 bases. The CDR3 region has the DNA TGTGCCAGCACCGCGAAGAGGCAGGCCACTCTCACTGAAGCTTTCTTT. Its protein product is CASTAKRQATLTEAFF.

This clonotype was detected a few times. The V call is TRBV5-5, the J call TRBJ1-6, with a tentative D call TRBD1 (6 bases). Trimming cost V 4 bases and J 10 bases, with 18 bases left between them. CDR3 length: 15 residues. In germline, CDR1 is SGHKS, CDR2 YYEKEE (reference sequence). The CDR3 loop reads CASSQQGNWGSPLHF. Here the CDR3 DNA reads TGTGCCAGCAGCCAACAGGGTAATTGGGGATCACCCCTCCACTTT.

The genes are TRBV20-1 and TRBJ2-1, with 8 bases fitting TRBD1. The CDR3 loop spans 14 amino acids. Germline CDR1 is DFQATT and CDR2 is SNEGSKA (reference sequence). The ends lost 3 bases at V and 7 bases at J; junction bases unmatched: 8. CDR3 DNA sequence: TGCAGTGCTAGTTTTCAGGGGGCGCGAAATGAGCAGTTCTTC. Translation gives CSASFQGARNEQFF.

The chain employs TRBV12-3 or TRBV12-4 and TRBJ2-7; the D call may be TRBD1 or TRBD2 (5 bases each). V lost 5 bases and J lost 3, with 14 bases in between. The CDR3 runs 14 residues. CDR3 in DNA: TGTGCCAGCAGTAACTGGGACCGGATCTACGAGCAGTACTTC. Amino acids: CASSNWDRIYEQYF.

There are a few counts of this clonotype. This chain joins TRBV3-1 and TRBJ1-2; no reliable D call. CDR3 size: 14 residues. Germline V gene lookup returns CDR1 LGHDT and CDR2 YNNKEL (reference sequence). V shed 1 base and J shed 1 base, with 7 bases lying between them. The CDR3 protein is CASSQGRINYGYTF. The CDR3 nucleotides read TGTGCCAGCAGCCAAGGTCGGATTAACTATGGCTACACCTTC.